This T cell receptor (beta chain) comes out of a study of OX40 agonist ivuxolimab in advanced cancers. Study background: The study enrolled dose-escalation patients with hepatocellular carcinoma, melanoma, renal cell or head and neck cancer. Study-level findings and limits: Partial responders receiving 0.1-3.0 mg/kg showed among the lowest clonal expansion. Averaged across samples, CD8+ T cells carried more expanded clones than CD4+ did. In a subset of nonresponders, normalized T-cell clonal expansion was also low.

A note on this clone: Its antigen remains unknown.

There are 16 residues in the CDR3. Looked up from germline, CDR1 is SGHTA and CDR2 is FQGTGA. V lost 0 bases, J lost 2 bases, and 7 bases stayed unmatched. TCRdb's table, derived via immunoSEQ multiplex PCR, lists solely in-frame clones and lacks some. The data contain approximately 87,000 clones, 92% of them singletons. The J gene is TRBJ2-7, the V gene TRBV7-3, with 7 bases matching TRBD2. This specimen consisted of CD4+ or CD8+ T cells sorted from blood, obtained in a trial of the OX40 agonist ivuxolimab. The clonotype comes from an adult with an advanced solid tumor such as melanoma, head and neck, liver or kidney cancer. CDR3 nucleotide sequence: TGTGCCAGCAGCTTAACTCCTAGCGGAGTGGCCTACGAGCAGTACTTC. It encodes CASSLTPSGVAYEQYF.